This T cell receptor beta chain was recorded in a study of blood T cell repertoires in COVID-19. Study-level information: Acute and convalescent COVID-19 samples came from the United States, Italy and Spain.

The data were produced by immunoSEQ multiplex PCR, yet TCRdb's version contains in-frame clones alone and is incomplete. The sample contains 200,000 or so clones, about four fifths of which appear only once. With 8 bases removed from V and 1 base from J, the gap between germline ends came to 11 bases. Germline V gene lookup returns CDR1 ENHRY and CDR2 SYGVKD. The CDR3 sequence is 13 residues long. Recruitment covered 25 or so US areas and drew participants whose ages spanned about 18 to 95 years. This clonotype originated in a woman aged 40 to 50 with acute COVID-19. The sample was PBMCs or T cells enriched from blood (not recorded which). The V call is TRBV10-3, the J call TRBJ1-1, with D tentatively TRBD1 (5 bases). CDR3 amino acids: CAIAFGGNTEAFF. The CDR3 coding sequence is TGTGCCATCGCCTTCGGGGGGAACACTGAAGCTTTCTTT.